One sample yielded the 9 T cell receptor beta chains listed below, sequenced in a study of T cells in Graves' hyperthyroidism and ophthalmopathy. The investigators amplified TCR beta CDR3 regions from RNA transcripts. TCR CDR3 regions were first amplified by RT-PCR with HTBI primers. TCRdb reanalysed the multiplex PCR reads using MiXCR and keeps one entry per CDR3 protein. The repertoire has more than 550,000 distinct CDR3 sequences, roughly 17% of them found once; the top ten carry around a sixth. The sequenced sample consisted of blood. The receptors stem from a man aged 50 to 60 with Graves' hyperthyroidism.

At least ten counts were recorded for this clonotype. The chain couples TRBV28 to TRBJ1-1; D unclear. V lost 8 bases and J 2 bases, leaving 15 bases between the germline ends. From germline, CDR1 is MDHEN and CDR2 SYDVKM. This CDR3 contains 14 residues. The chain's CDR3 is CASRTWTANTEAFF. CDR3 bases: TGTGCCAGCCGAACCTGGACCGCTAACACTGAAGCTTTCTTT. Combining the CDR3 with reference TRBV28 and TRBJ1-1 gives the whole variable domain DVKVTQSSRYLVKRTGEKVFLECVQDMDHENMFWYRQDPGLGLRLIYFSYDVKMKEKGDIPEGYSVSREKKERFSLILESASTNQTSMYLCASRTWTANTEAFFGQGTRLTVV.

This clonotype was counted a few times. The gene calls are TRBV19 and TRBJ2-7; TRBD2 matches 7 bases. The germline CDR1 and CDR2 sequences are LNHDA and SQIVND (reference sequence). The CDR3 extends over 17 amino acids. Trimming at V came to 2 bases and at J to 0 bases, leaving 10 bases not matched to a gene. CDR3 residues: CASSISSGIRSSYEQYF. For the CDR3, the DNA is TGTGCCAGTAGTATATCCAGCGGGATAAGGAGCTCCTACGAGCAGTACTTC.

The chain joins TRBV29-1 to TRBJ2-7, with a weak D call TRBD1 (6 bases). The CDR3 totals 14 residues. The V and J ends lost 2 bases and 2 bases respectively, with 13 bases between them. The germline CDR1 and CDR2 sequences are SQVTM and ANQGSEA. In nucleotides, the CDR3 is TGCAGCGTTGAAAACAGGGTAGGCACCTACGAGCAGTACTTC. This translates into CSVENRVGTYEQYF.

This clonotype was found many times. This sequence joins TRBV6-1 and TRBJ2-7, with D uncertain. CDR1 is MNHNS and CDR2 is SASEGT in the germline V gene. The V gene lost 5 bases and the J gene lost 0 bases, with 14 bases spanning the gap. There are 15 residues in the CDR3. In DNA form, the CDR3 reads TGTGCCAGCAGTTACCGGGCAGGTGGCTCCTACGAGCAGTACTTC. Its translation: CASSYRAGGSYEQYF.

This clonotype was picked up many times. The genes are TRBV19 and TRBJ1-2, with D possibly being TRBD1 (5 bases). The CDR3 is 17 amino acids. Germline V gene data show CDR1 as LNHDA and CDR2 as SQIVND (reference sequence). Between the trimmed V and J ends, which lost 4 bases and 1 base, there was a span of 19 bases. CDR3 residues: CASSTRDATGINYGYTF. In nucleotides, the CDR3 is TGTGCCAGTAGTACCCGGGACGCCACGGGGATTAACTATGGCTACACCTTC.

The CDR3 DNA follows: TGTGCCAGCAGTACAACAGACAGAAATCAGCCCCAGCATTTT. Encoded protein: CASSTTDRNQPQHF. The V gene is TRBV28, the J gene TRBJ1-5; perhaps TRBD1 as D (5 bases). V shed 5 bases and J shed 4 bases, with 12 bases lying between them. The CDR3 covers 14 residues. Germline V CDR1 and CDR2: MDHEN, SYDVKM.

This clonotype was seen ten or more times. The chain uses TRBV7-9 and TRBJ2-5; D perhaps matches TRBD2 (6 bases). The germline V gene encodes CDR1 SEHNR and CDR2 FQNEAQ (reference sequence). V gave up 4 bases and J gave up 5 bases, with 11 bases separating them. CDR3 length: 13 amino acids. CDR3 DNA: TGTGCCAGCAGCTCCGGGACTTGGGAGACCCAGTACTTC. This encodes CASSSGTWETQYF.

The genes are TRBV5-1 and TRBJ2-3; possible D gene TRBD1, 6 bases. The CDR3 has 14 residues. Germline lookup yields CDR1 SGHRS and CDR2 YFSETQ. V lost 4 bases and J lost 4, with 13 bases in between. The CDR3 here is CASSNLRTADTQYF. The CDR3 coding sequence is TGCGCCAGCAGCAACTTACGGACAGCAGATACGCAGTATTTT.

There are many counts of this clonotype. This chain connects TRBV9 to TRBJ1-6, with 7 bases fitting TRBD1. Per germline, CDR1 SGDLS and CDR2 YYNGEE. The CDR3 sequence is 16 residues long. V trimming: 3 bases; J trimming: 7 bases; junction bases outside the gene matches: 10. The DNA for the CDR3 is TGTGCCAGCAGCGCGAATCCGGGACAGCTAAATTCACCCCTCCACTTT. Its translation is CASSANPGQLNSPLHF.